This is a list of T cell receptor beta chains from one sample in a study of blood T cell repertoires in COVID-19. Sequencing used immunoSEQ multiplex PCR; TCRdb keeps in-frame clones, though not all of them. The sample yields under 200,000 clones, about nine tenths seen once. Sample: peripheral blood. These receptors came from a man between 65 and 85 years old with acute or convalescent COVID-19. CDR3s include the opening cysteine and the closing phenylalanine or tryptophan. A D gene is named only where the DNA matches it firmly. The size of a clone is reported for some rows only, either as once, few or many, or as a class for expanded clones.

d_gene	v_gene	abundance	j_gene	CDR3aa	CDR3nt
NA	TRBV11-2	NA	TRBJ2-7	CASSLDRTYEQYF	TGTGCCAGCAGCCTTGACAGAACCTACGAGCAGTACTTC
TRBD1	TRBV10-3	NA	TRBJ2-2	CAITATGGDTGELFF	TGTGCCATCACCGCGACAGGGGGGGATACCGGGGAGCTGTTTTTT
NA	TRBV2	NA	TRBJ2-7	CASSGRGRYEQYF	TGTGCCAGCAGTGGCAGGGGACGCTACGAGCAGTACTTC
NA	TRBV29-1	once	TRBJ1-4	CSVVMAATNEKLFF	TGCAGCGTTGTAATGGCAGCAACTAATGAAAAACTGTTTTTT
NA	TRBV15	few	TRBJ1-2	CATSIQGNGYTF	TGTGCCACCAGCATACAGGGAAACGGCTACACCTTC
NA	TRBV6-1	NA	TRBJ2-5	CASSEGWLGFTQYF	TGTGCCAGCAGTGAAGGGTGGCTCGGGTTCACCCAGTACTTC
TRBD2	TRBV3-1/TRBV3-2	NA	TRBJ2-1	CASSQAGTSNNEQFF	TGTGCCAGCAGCCAAGCCGGGACTAGTAACAATGAGCAGTTCTTC
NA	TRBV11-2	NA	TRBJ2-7	CASSLTVEQYF	TGTGCCAGCAGCTTAACAGTGGAGCAGTACTTC
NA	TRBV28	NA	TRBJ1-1	CASSLYRGEAFF	TGTGCCAGCAGTTTATATAGGGGCGAAGCTTTCTTT
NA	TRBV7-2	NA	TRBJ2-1	CASSPMATYNEQFF	TGTGCCAGCAGCCCGATGGCAACCTACAATGAGCAGTTCTTC
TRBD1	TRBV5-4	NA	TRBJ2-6	CASSRGTDGANVLTF	TGTGCCAGCAGCCGTGGGACAGACGGGGCCAACGTCCTGACTTTC
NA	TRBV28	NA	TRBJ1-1	CASSSPGGVNTEAFF	TGTGCCAGCAGTTCCCCCGGGGGGGTAAACACTGAAGCTTTCTTT